This record covers a single T cell receptor (beta chain). Its antigen remains unidentified. At one end, the junction sequence differs from germline, possibly due to a read error. Germline CDR1 is SQVTM and CDR2 is ANQGSEA. The CDR3 extends over 10 amino acids. Study-level points and caveats: Whole repertoires were not studied in the larger cohort, only one V-J beta rearrangement. Tumor Tregs overlapped most with tumor, then blood, naive CD4+ cells.

Memory CD4+ T cells were sorted as CD4+CD45RO+CD25- cells. Constant-region reverse primers amplified full-length variable regions, followed by semi-nested Nested Universal Primer A PCR. TCRdb re-called the 5' RACE reads with MiXCR, one entry per CDR3 protein. Counted here are thousands of distinct CDR3 sequences, roughly a sixth occurring once; the ten biggest clones make up approximately 3.7%. Sequenced: memory CD4+ T cells sorted from blood. The sample's subset: memory CD4+ T cells, CD4+CD45RO+CD25-. The gene calls are TRBV29-1 and TRBJ1-1; D is undetermined. The receptor was derived from a female donor with breast cancer. The CDR3 spells CSVVETEACF. The CDR3 region has the DNA TGCAGCGTTGTGGAGACTGAAGCTTGCTTC.